These 14 T cell receptor beta chains share one sample of origin, sequenced in a study of blood T cells in healthy people across ages. The use of a sample-barcoded 5' primer and a J-beta primer mix characterized a second PCR of about 7 to 12 cycles. TCRdb reprocessed the 5' RACE reads via MiXCR and lists one record per CDR3 protein. This table holds hundreds of thousands of distinct CDR3 sequences, 58% found once. Material: blood. The receptors were sampled from a man in his thirties or forties in good health.

J is TRBJ2-7 and V is TRBV20-1; 8 positions match TRBD2. CDR1 is DFQATT and CDR2 is SNEGSKA in the germline V gene (reference sequence). V shed 1 base, J shed 4 bases, and the junction held 15 bases outside the gene matches. The CDR3 spans 17 residues. The CDR3 region is CSARGADRLATLYEQYF. The CDR3 DNA follows: TGCAGTGCTAGAGGAGCAGACCGACTAGCGACGCTGTACGAGCAGTACTTC.

This clonotype occurred a few times. This chain links TRBV5-1 with TRBJ2-7, with 8 bases aligning to TRBD1. In germline, CDR1 is SGHRS, CDR2 YFSETQ. Unmatched junction bases numbered 8, after V lost 4 bases and J lost 5 bases. This CDR3 contains 14 residues. This chain's CDR3 is CASSRGQGGNEQYF. CDR3 DNA: TGCGCCAGCAGCCGTGGACAGGGAGGAAACGAGCAGTACTTC.

There are a few counts of this clonotype. The rearrangement uses TRBV4-3 and TRBJ2-5, with D possibly TRBD1 on 6 matching bases. CDR3 length equals 14 residues. Germline V gene data show CDR1 as LGHNA and CDR2 as YSLEER. V dropped 3 bases and J dropped 11 bases, with 19 bases sitting between them. In nucleotides, the CDR3 is TGCGCCAGCAGCCAGACAGGAGTGGAAGGGGAGCAGTACTTC. Protein: CASSQTGVEGEQYF.

The rearrangement uses TRBV12-3 or TRBV12-4 and TRBJ2-3, with D unresolved. Trimming took off 5 bases at V and 5 bases at J, with 23 bases between the two ends. CDR3 size: 17 residues. The CDR3 bases are TGTGCCAGCAGTCTTTCTCCGCGGCCCAACGAGAGAGATACGCAGTATTTT. This sequence encodes CASSLSPRPNERDTQYF.

This chain connects TRBV4-3 to TRBJ2-1; D perhaps matches TRBD1 (5 bases). The CDR3 runs to 15 residues. In germline, CDR1 is LGHNA, CDR2 YSLEER. Between the trimmed V and J ends, which lost 0 bases and 7 bases, there was a span of 13 bases. Written as DNA, the CDR3 is TGCGCCAGCAGCCAAGAGGGGCAGGGCCAAAATGAGCAGTTCTTC. Its protein is CASSQEGQGQNEQFF.

The chain uses TRBV12-3 or TRBV12-4 and TRBJ1-2, with D possibly TRBD1 on 6 matching bases. The ends were cut back, 3 bases at V and 6 bases at J, with 20 bases in the middle. The CDR3 has 16 amino acids. CDR3 DNA sequence: TGTGCCAGCAGTTTCGACGTCGAGGGGGAGACAGATGGCTACACCTTC. It specifies CASSFDVEGETDGYTF.

This chain connects TRBV4-2 to TRBJ2-4; 8 nucleotides align to TRBD1. The CDR3 length is 15 residues. V lost 1 base, J lost 13 bases, and 12 bases stayed unmatched. CDR1 and CDR2 from the germline V gene are LGHNA and YNFKEQ. CDR3 residues: CASSQGQGTLRAQYF. CDR3 coding DNA: TGTGCCAGCAGCCAAGGACAGGGGACTCTACGAGCGCAGTACTTC.

Only a few counts were recorded for this clonotype. The chain uses TRBV7-9 and TRBJ1-2, with 7 positions matching TRBD1. Germline V gives CDR1 SEHNR, CDR2 FQNEAQ (reference sequence). The CDR3 consists of 14 residues. J lost 4 bases, V lost 5 bases, and 7 bases had no gene match. The CDR3, as DNA: TGTGCCAGCAGCCGACAGGGTGCTTCCTATGGCTACACCTTC. Amino acid sequence: CASSRQGASYGYTF.

This clonotype showed up just once. V is TRBV7-6 and J is TRBJ2-6; D is unresolved. The germline V and J ends were trimmed by 0 bases and 0 bases, with 12 bases remaining between them. CDR1 is SGHVS and CDR2 is FNYEAQ in the germline V gene. The length of the CDR3 is 18 residues. CDR3 sequence reads: CASSLAPGETSGANVLTF. For the CDR3, the DNA is TGTGCCAGCAGCTTAGCGCCAGGCGAAACCTCTGGGGCCAACGTCCTGACTTTC.

This chain joins TRBV15 and TRBJ2-7; 9 nucleotides line up with TRBD1. The CDR3 sequence is 14 residues long. The germline V gene encodes CDR1 LNHNV and CDR2 YYDKDF (reference sequence). Trimming at V came to 4 bases and at J to 2 bases, leaving 3 bases not matched to a gene. This CDR3 reads CATSKDRGPYEQYF. The CDR3 DNA reads as TGTGCCACCAGCAAGGACAGGGGACCCTACGAGCAGTACTTC.

The chain uses TRBV4-3 and TRBJ2-3; D remains ambiguous. Per germline, CDR1 LGHNA and CDR2 YSLEER. Trimming stripped 0 bases from V and 2 bases from J, with 6 bases between. The CDR3 runs 14 residues. Here the CDR3 reads CASSQEEYTDTQYF. In DNA form, the CDR3 reads TGCGCCAGCAGCCAAGAAGAGTACACAGATACGCAGTATTTT.

This clonotype was recorded once. The DNA of the CDR3 is TGTGCCAGCAGCGACAGGGGGCTTGGGGCCAACGTCCTGACTTTC. Translating it yields CASSDRGLGANVLTF. The gene calls are TRBV11-1 and TRBJ2-6; 10 bases fit TRBD1. V dropped 5 bases and J dropped 3; count of bases not matched to a gene: 1. Germline V gene data show CDR1 as SGHAT and CDR2 as FQDESV (reference sequence). CDR3 size: 15 residues.

In this sample, this clonotype turned up once. J is TRBJ2-7 and V is TRBV6-2 or TRBV6-3; 8 positions match TRBD1. V was clipped by 4 bases and J by 2 bases; unmatched bases: 19. Germline V CDR1 and CDR2: MNHEY, SVGEGT. CDR3 length equals 19 residues. CDR3 sequence (DNA): TGTGCCAGCAGTTCCTTGACCTCACGAAGGGACAGGCTCGCCTACGAGCAGTACTTC. This gives the protein CASSSLTSRRDRLAYEQYF.

This chain joins TRBV28 and TRBJ2-7, with D maybe TRBD2 (7 bases). This CDR3 is 17 amino acids long. Trimming removed 4 bases from V and 3 bases from J, with 22 bases in between. Germline V gene sequence: CDR1 MDHEN, CDR2 SYDVKM. The CDR3 region has the DNA TGTGCCAGCAGTTACCCCGGGACTTCGGGGGGCTACTACGAGCAGTACTTC. It specifies CASSYPGTSGGYYEQYF.